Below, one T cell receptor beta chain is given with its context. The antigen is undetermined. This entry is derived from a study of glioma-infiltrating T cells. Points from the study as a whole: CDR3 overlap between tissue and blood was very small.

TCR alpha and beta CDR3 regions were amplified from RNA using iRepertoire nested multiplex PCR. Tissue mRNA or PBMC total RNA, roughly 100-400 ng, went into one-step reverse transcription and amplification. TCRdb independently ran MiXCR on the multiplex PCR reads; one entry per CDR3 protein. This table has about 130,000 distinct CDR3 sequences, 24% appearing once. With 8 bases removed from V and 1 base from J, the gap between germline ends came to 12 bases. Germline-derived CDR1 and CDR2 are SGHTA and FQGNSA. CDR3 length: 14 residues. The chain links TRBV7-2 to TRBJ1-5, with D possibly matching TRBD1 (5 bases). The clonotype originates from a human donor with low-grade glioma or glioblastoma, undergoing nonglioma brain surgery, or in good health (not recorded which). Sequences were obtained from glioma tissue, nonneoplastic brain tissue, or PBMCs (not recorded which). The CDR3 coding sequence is TGTGCCAGCGCAGATCAGGGAAGCAATCAGCCCCAGCATTTT. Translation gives CASADQGSNQPQHF.